This T cell receptor (beta chain) was profiled in a study of regulatory T cells in long-lasting Graves disease. As to time point: newly diagnosed GD, antithyroid drugs for less than 3 months. The TCR library was made from RNA that had been extracted from PBMCs in TRIzol. CDR1 and CDR2 from the germline V gene are LGHDT and YNNKEL (reference sequence). Trimming at V came to 1 base and at J to 2 bases, leaving 12 bases not matched to a gene. This CDR3 is built from 19 residues. This clonotype has ten or more counts. Combining iRepertoire HTBI primers with Arm-PCR of CDR3 regions, the authors built TCR beta libraries. TCRdb re-derived calls from the multiplex PCR reads in MiXCR, one entry per CDR3 protein. The sample contains about 540,000 distinct CDR3 sequences, roughly 12% of which appear only once. These data are also associated with another study on T cells in Graves' hyperthyroidism and ophthalmopathy. That work states: The study used the HTBI primer set for a first-round RT-PCR of the TCR CDR3.

The TCR was taken from a man aged 25-45 years with Graves disease. The sample here was peripheral blood mononuclear cells (PBMCs), taken at new diagnosis, from a patient treated with antithyroid drugs. The V and J genes are TRBV3-1 and TRBJ1-5, with 9 bases lining up with TRBD1. CDR3 region: CASSQGRSTQGAGNQPQHF. The CDR3 DNA follows: TGTGCCAGCAGCCAAGGTCGATCGACACAGGGGGCTGGCAATCAGCCCCAGCATTTT.